This TCR beta chain was retrieved from a study of CD4+ T cells in melanoma. The CDR3 runs to 11 residues. Trimming left V 3 bases short and J 9 bases short, with 5 bases between. By share, this clone counts as medium-sized. The protocol was immunoSEQ multiplex PCR, while the TCRdb copy is restricted to in-frame clones and leaves out a portion. In the table there are around 6,500 clones, around 66% of which are singletons. The chain recombines TRBV12-3 or TRBV12-4 with TRBJ2-2; D gene unclear. The receptor's source is a human donor with melanoma. The sample was cells from a culture (not recorded whether cultured in vitro). The CDR3 DNA reads TGTGCCAGCAGTTTCAGTTGGGAGCTGTTTTTT. Translating it yields CASSFSWELFF.